The sequence of this T cell receptor (beta chain) was determined in a study of monozygotic twins with inflammatory bowel disease (dated by TCRdb to the late 2010s). About the investigation overall: The complete study included 28 monozygotic twin pairs: 19 IBD-discordant Danish pairs and nine German pairs, of which four were IBD-concordant and five were IBD-discordant. The search for disease-associated traits relied mainly on comparing IBD patients with their genetically identical healthy co-twins within discordant pairs. Each individual had, on average, about 151 000 unique TCRalpha sequences and 181 000 unique TCRbeta sequences available for analysis.

Measured from the cysteine to the phenylalanine, the CDR3 is 15 residues long. DNA for this receptor is not on file. CDR1 SGHAT and CDR2 FQNNGV are derived from the germline V gene. A 2.5 ml peripheral blood sample was drawn into PAXgene tubes per donor and stored at -80°C. Total RNA was isolated from whole blood with the PAXgene blood miRNA kit on an automated QIAcube, without T cell sorting. Peripheral blood from monozygotic twin pairs who were concordant or discordant for inflammatory bowel disease underwent deep TCRalpha and TCRbeta repertoire profiling using unique molecular barcoding. Smoking habits were recorded for all twin pairs, with individuals classified as current, former or never smokers. To note about this clonotype: Its antigen remains unidentified.

What the study reported, not specific to this receptor: Fewer clonotypes were shared with other individuals by IBD patients than by healthy twins, most markedly in patients showing signs of disease activity. The analysis was unable to tell different T cell subtypes apart. The results gave no support for a single strong signal or clonotype linked to IBD. No difference in repertoire similarity was observed between concordant and discordant twins, possibly owing to limited statistical power. Because patients received different immunosuppressive treatments, the repertoires may have picked up extra background noise and variability between individuals. Measured by the inverse Simpson index, TCRbeta repertoire diversity was lower in IBD patients than in their healthy co-twins.

Receptor amplification or capture employed 5' RACE. The input for every TCR library was 3,500 to 4,000 ng of total RNA. For each sample, cDNA synthesis with SMARTScribe reverse transcriptase was split into eight separate reactions. During cDNA synthesis, template switching introduced unique molecular identifiers that contained a 6-nucleotide sample barcode. TCRalpha and TCRbeta cDNA was amplified by two nested PCRs of approximately 17 and 9 cycles, with bead purification after each PCR. Before amplification, the cDNA was treated with uracil DNA-glycosylase and purified using the QIAquick PCR purification kit. The second PCR added Illumina TruSeq-compatible adapters along with sample-specific barcodes. TapeStation and Qubit were used to check library quality and concentration, and roughly 4.8 ng of each library went into the pool. The pooled libraries were sequenced with 2 x 100 bp reads and custom sequencing primers on an Illumina HiSeq2500 single-index Rapid Run. From the authors' description of their analysis: MiGEC version 1.2.6 was used for UMI-based consensus assembly to correct PCR and sequencing errors. MiXCR version 2.1.1 handled V(D)J alignment, clonotype assembly and CDR3 extraction. To normalise gene usage, clonotype sharing and MAIT/NKT TCR abundance, the analysis used the top 1000, 10 000 and 20 000 clonotypes per sample. Diversity was computed as the inverse Simpson index with the vegan R package after downsampling to 27 000 UMIs. Paired Mann-Whitney U tests were applied to discordant twin pairs, with Benjamini-Hochberg correction for multiple testing. Each entry corresponds to one CDR3 protein sequence from reads that TCRdb reprocessed, and DNA is not given. The V and J calls reflect TCRdb's pipeline rather than the authors' work. The sample's records list 80,000 or so distinct CDR3 sequences. 7.4% of the sample belongs to the ten largest clones.

Sequencing used blood. In this chain, TRBV11-2 is recombined with TRBJ1-2; absent DNA, TCRdb's TRBD1 call cannot be checked. This receptor was identified in a human donor with ulcerative colitis or Crohn's disease, or a healthy co-twin of an affected twin (not recorded which). The CDR3 region reads CASSSTGEGSYGYTF.